The T cell receptor beta chain under discussion was sequenced for a study of CD8+ T cells in alopecia areata. Turning to the study itself: A regimen of oral tofacitinib, 5 to 10 mg twice daily, was given to treated patients. Scoring of severity for treated patients was based on percentage of affected scalp area. Findings and limits, study-wide: Since there was just one nonresponder, nobody can yet say how baseline CD8+ expansion ties to response. Under tofacitinib, fewer expanded CD8+ clones appeared among the top 100 scalp clones.

A word on this clone: Its specificity is unknown.

Treatment denoted: oral pan-JAK inhibitor, 5-10 mg twice daily. cDNA serving as the sequencing template came from extracted, reverse transcribed RNA. Method: immunoSEQ multiplex PCR; TCRdb's copy keeps in-frame clones and lacks some. The repertoire has around 200,000 clones, 64% of them found once; the top ten carry more than 3.5%. The V gene's germline CDR1 is SGDLS and CDR2 YYNGEE. The CDR3 runs to 11 residues. V lost 5 bases to trimming and J lost 4 bases, with 7 bases between them. The source was CD4+ T cells sorted from blood, collected at week 4, from a patient treated with tofacitinib. The rearrangement links TRBV9 to TRBJ2-7; no definite D call. This TCR came from a human donor with alopecia areata. The CDR3 sequence: CASSVAYEQYF. The CDR3 DNA sequence: TGTGCCAGCAGTGTTGCGTACGAGCAGTACTTC.